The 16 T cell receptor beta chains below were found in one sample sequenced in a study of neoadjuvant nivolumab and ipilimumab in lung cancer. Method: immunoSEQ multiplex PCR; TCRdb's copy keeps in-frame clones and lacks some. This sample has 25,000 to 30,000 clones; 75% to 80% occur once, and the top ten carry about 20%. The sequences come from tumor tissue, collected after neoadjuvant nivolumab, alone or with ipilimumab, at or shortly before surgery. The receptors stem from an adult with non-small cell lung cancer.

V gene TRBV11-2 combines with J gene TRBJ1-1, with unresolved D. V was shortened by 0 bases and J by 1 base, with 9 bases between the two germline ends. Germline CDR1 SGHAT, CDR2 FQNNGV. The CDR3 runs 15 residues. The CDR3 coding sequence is TGTGCCAGCAGCTTAGATCCCAGCCCGAACACTGAAGCTTTCTTT. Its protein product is CASSLDPSPNTEAFF.

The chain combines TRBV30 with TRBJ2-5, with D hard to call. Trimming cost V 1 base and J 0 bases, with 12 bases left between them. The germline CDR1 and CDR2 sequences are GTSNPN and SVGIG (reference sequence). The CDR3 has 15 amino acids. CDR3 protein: CAWSEGFRYQETQYF. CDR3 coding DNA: TGTGCCTGGAGTGAGGGCTTTAGGTACCAAGAGACCCAGTACTTC. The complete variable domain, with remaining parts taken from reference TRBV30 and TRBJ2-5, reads SQTIHQWPATLVQPVGSPLSLECTVEGTSNPNLYWYRQAAGRGLQLLFYSVGIGQISSEVPQNLSASRPQDRQFILSSKKLLLSDSGFYLCAWSEGFRYQETQYFGPGTRLLVL.

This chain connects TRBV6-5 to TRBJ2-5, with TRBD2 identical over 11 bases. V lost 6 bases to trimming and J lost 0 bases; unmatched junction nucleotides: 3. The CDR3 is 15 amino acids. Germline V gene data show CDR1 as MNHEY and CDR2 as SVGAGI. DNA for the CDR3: TGTGCCAGCAGATCTAGCGGGGGGTACCAAGAGACCCAGTACTTC. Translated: CASRSSGGYQETQYF.

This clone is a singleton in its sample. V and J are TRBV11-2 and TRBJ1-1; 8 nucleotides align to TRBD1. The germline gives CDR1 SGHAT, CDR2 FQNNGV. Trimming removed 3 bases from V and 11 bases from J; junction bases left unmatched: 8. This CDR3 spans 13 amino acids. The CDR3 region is CASSFGQGALAFF. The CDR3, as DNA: TGTGCCAGCAGCTTTGGTCAGGGGGCGCTGGCTTTCTTT.

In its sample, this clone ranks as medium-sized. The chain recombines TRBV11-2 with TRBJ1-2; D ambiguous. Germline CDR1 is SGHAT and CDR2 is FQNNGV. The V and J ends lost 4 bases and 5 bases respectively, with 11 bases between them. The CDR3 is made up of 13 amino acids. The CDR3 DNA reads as TGTGCCAGCAGCTACACGGGGATTTATGGCTACACCTTC. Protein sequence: CASSYTGIYGYTF.

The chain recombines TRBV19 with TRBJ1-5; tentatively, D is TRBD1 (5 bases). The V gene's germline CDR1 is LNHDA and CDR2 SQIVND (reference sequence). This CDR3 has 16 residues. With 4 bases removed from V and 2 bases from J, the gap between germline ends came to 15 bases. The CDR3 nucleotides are TGTGCCAGTAGTACTGCAGGGTTGTCGGGCAATCAGCCCCAGCATTTT. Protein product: CASSTAGLSGNQPQHF.

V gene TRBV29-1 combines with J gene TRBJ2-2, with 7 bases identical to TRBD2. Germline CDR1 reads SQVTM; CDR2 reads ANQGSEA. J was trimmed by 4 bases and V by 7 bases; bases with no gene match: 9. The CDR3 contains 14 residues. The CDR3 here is CSAWGGDLTGELFF. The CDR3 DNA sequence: TGCAGCGCGTGGGGGGGGGACCTCACCGGGGAGCTGTTTTTT.

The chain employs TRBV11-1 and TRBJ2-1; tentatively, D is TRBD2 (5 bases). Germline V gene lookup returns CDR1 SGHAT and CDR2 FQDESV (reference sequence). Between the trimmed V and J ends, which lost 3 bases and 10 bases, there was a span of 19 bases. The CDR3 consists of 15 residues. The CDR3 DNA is TGTGCCAGCAGCTTCTTTGGTCGGCCCCCGGGAGAGCAGTTCTTC. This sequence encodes CASSFFGRPPGEQFF. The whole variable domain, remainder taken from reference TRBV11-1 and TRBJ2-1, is EAEVAQSPRYKITEKSQAVAFWCDPISGHATLYWYRQILGQGPELLVQFQDESVVDDSQLPKDRFSAERLKGVDSTLKIQPAELGDSAMYLCASSFFGRPPGEQFFGPGTRLTVL.

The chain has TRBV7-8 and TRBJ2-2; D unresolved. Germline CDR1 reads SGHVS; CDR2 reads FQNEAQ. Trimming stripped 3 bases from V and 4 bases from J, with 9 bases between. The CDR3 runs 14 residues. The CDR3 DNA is TGTGCCAGCAGCTTTCGGGCGACCACCGGGGAGCTGTTTTTT. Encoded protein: CASSFRATTGELFF.

This chain's CDR3 is CASSGTAYEQYF. CDR3 nucleotide sequence: TGTGCCAGCAGTGGGACAGCCTACGAGCAGTACTTC. The rearrangement uses TRBV6-6 and TRBJ2-7; 7 nucleotides line up with TRBD1. The V and J ends lost 5 bases and 2 bases, in that order; junction bases with no gene match: 0. The length of the CDR3 is 12 residues. Germline V gene sequence: CDR1 MNHNY, CDR2 SVGAGI (reference sequence).

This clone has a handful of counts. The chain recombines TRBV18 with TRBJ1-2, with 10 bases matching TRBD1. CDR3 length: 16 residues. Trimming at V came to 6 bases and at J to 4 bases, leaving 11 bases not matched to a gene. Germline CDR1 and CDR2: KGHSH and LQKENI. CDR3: CASSTDRGKISYGYTF. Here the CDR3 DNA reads TGTGCCAGCTCGACGGACAGGGGGAAAATTTCCTATGGCTACACCTTC.

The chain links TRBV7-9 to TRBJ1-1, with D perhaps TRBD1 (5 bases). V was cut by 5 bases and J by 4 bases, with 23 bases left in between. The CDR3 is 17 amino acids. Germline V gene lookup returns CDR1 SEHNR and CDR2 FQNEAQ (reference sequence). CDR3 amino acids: CASSTSTHVLRGTEAFF. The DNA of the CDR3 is TGTGCCAGCAGCACGTCTACCCACGTACTTAGGGGCACTGAAGCTTTCTTT. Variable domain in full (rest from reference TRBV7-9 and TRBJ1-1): DTGVSQNPRHKITKRGQNVTFRCDPISEHNRLYWYRQTLGQGPEFLTYFQNEAQLEKSRLLSDRFSAERPKGSFSTLEIQRTEQGDSAMYLCASSTSTHVLRGTEAFFGQGTRLTVV.

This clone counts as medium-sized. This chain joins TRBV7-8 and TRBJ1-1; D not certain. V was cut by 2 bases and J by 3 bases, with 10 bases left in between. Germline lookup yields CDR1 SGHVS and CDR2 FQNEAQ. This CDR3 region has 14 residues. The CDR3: CASSLIMRDTEAFF. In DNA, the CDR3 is TGTGCCAGCAGCTTAATCATGAGGGACACTGAAGCTTTCTTT.

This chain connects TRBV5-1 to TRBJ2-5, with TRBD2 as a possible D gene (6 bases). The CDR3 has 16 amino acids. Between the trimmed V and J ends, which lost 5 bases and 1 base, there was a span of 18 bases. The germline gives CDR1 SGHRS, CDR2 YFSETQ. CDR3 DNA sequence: TGCGCCAGCAGTTCTGGGGGGTCGCAGGGCCAAGAGACCCAGTACTTC. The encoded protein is CASSSGGSQGQETQYF.

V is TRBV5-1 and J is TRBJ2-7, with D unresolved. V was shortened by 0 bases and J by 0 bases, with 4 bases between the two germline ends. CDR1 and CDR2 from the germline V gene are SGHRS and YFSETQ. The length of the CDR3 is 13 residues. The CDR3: CASSLEFSYEQYF. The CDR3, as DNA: TGCGCCAGCAGCTTGGAATTCTCCTACGAGCAGTACTTC.

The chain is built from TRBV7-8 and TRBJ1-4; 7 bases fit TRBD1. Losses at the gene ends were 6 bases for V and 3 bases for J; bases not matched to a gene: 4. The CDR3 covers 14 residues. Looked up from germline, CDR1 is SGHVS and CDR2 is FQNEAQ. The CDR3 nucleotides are TGTGCCAGCAGAGCCGGGACAGCTAATGAAAAACTGTTTTTT. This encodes CASRAGTANEKLFF.